The 14 T cell receptor beta chains listed next were all sequenced from one sample in a study of T cell responses to AZD1222 COVID-19 vaccine. Some clones are missing from TCRdb's copy, which holds only in-frame ones; the method was immunoSEQ multiplex PCR. The sample lists 80,000 to 95,000 clones, 90% seen once, with 5.4% in the top ten. The sequences come from peripheral blood, collected 28 days after the second AZD1222 dose. Receptors were obtained from an adult who received the AZD1222 COVID-19 vaccine.

The CDR3 region is CASMGNSPLHF. The CDR3 bases are TGTGCCAGCATGGGGAATTCACCCCTCCACTTT. The V gene is TRBV6-5, the J gene TRBJ1-6, with D uncertain. V lost 7 bases, J lost 7 bases, and 5 bases lay in between. The CDR3 extends over 11 amino acids. Germline CDR1 reads MNHEY; CDR2 reads SVGAGI.

The chain joins TRBV5-1 to TRBJ2-3; D is tentatively TRBD1 or TRBD2 (5 bases each). V gave up 0 bases and J gave up 2 bases, with 19 bases separating them. The germline CDR1 and CDR2 sequences are SGHRS and YFSETQ. This CDR3 has 18 amino acids. CDR3 sequence (DNA): TGCGCCAGCAGCTTGGCCGTCTCAGGGTACGGGACCACAGATACGCAGTATTTT. Translating it yields CASSLAVSGYGTTDTQYF.

The chain is built from TRBV7-9 and TRBJ1-4; D remains unclear. There are 14 residues in the CDR3. The germline CDR1 and CDR2 sequences are SEHNR and FQNEAQ (reference sequence). The V end was cut by 5 bases, the J end by 7 bases, with 14 bases between. CDR3 in amino acids: CASSHRGFGEKLFF. The CDR3 DNA is TGTGCCAGCAGCCACCGGGGATTTGGTGAAAAACTGTTTTTT.

The chain carries TRBV19 and TRBJ2-5; D gene ambiguous. The CDR3 has 14 amino acids. Trimming removed 4 bases at V and 2 bases at J, with 11 bases between. Germline CDR1 is LNHDA and CDR2 is SQIVND (reference sequence). The CDR3 bases are TGTGCCAGTAGTACCTCGCAGATTCAAGAGACCCAGTACTTC. It encodes CASSTSQIQETQYF. The full variable domain, in which reference TRBV19 and TRBJ2-5 provide the parts outside the CDR3, is DGGITQSPKYLFRKEGQNVTLSCEQNLNHDAMYWYRQDPGQGLRLIYYSQIVNDFQKGDIAEGYSVSREKKESFPLTVTSAQKNPTAFYLCASSTSQIQETQYFGPGTRLLVL.

The DNA for the CDR3 is TGTGCCAGCAGTGTCCCGAACGGGCCCCAGCATTTT. Protein sequence: CASSVPNGPQHF. The chain is built from TRBV6-2 or TRBV6-3 and TRBJ1-5; D is ambiguous. This CDR3 spans 12 amino acids. The germline V gene has CDR1 MNHEY and CDR2 SVGEGT. V gave up 5 bases and J gave up 9 bases, with 11 bases separating them.

The V gene is TRBV9, the J gene TRBJ2-2, with a weak D call TRBD2 (5 bases). V was trimmed by 3 bases and J by 1 base, leaving 22 bases between them. The germline V gene has CDR1 SGDLS and CDR2 YYNGEE. This CDR3 is 19 amino acids long. The CDR3, as DNA: TGTGCCAGCAGCGCCCACCTGGGAGCGGAGTCTGTGAACACCGGGGAGCTGTTTTTT. Protein sequence: CASSAHLGAESVNTGELFF.

The gene calls are TRBV5-1 and TRBJ1-2, with 10 bases identical to TRBD1. The germline V gene encodes CDR1 SGHRS and CDR2 YFSETQ. The V segment lost 4 bases and the J segment 2 bases; nucleotides outside the gene matches: 5. The CDR3 is 15 residues long. CDR3 sequence (DNA): TGCGCCAGCAGCCTGGCGGGACAGGGGAACTATGGCTACACCTTC. Its protein product is CASSLAGQGNYGYTF.

The chain uses TRBV6-6 and TRBJ1-4; the D gene is possibly TRBD1 (6 bases). Trimming took off 2 bases at V and 4 bases at J, with 14 bases between the two ends. The CDR3 is made up of 16 amino acids. Per germline, CDR1 MNHNY and CDR2 SVGAGI (reference sequence). As DNA, the CDR3 is TGTGCCAGCAGTTACGGGACACCCGGTGGTAATGAAAAACTGTTTTTT. Amino acid sequence: CASSYGTPGGNEKLFF.

The V gene is TRBV7-2, the J gene TRBJ2-7, with D maybe TRBD1 (6 bases). The CDR3 is made up of 13 amino acids. The germline V gene encodes CDR1 SGHTA and CDR2 FQGNSA. The V end lost 3 bases, the J end lost 4 bases, and 10 bases lay between the germline ends. The CDR3: CASSFAGAYEQYF. The CDR3 DNA follows: TGTGCCAGCAGCTTCGCAGGGGCATACGAGCAGTACTTC.

V and J are TRBV5-4 and TRBJ1-1; the D gene is possibly TRBD1 (5 bases). Germline V gene data show CDR1 as SGHNT and CDR2 as YYREEE (reference sequence). This CDR3 has 14 amino acids. V lost 3 bases and J 6 bases, leaving 15 bases between the germline ends. The CDR3 DNA follows: TGTGCCAGCAGCTCTACCCGTCGGGGCCCTGAAGCTTTCTTT. Its protein is CASSSTRRGPEAFF.

The gene calls are TRBV5-5 and TRBJ1-4; no definite D call. Germline V gene data show CDR1 as SGHKS and CDR2 as YYEKEE (reference sequence). V was clipped by 1 base and J by 7 bases, with 8 bases between them. The CDR3 length is 13 residues. Here the CDR3 DNA reads TGTGCCAGCAGCTTGACAACCTTTGAAAAACTGTTTTTT. Residues: CASSLTTFEKLFF. The variable domain in full, with the rest retrieved from reference TRBV5-5 and TRBJ1-4, is DAGVTQSPTHLIKTRGQQVTLRCSPISGHKSVSWYQQVLGQGPQFIFQYYEKEERGRGNFPDRFSARQFPNYSSELNVNALLLGDSALYLCASSLTTFEKLFFGSGTQLSVL.

This chain links TRBV6-5 with TRBJ2-5, with a tentative D call TRBD1 (6 bases). With 7 bases removed from V and 4 bases from J, the gap between germline ends came to 16 bases. This CDR3 comprises 14 residues. CDR1 MNHEY and CDR2 SVGAGI come from the germline V gene. CDR3 amino acids: CASTGTLVGETQYF. In DNA form, the CDR3 reads TGTGCCAGCACGGGGACATTGGTGGGAGAGACCCAGTACTTC.

The rearrangement links TRBV3-1 (or the pseudogene TRBV3-2) to TRBJ2-7; 10 bases are shared with TRBD1. Germline CDR1 reads LGHDT; CDR2 reads YNNKEL (reference sequence). After removal of 2 bases from V and 2 bases from J, the junction contained 6 bases not matched to a gene. CDR3 size: 16 residues. The chain's CDR3 is CASSQSDRGQAYEQYF. CDR3 nucleotide sequence: TGTGCCAGCAGCCAATCAGACAGGGGGCAGGCCTACGAGCAGTACTTC.

V gene TRBV5-1 combines with J gene TRBJ1-2; D remains unclear. The CDR3 contains 15 residues. V was cut by 4 bases and J by 1 base, with 14 bases left in between. The germline V gene has CDR1 SGHRS and CDR2 YFSETQ. The CDR3: CASSRRLTLNYGYTF. DNA of the CDR3: TGCGCCAGCAGCCGTCGCCTGACACTTAACTATGGCTACACCTTC.